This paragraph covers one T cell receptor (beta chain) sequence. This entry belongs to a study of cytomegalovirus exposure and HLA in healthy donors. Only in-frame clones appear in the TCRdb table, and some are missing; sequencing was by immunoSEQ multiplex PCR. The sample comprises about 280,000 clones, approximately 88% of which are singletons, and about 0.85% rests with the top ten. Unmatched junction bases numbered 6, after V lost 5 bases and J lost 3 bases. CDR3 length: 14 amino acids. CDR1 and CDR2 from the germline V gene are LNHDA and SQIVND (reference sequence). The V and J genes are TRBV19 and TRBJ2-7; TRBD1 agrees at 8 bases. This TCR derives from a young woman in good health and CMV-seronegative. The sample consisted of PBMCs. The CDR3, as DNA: TGTGCCAGTAGTGGGGGGACAGGTTACTACGAGCAGTACTTC. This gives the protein CASSGGTGYYEQYF.